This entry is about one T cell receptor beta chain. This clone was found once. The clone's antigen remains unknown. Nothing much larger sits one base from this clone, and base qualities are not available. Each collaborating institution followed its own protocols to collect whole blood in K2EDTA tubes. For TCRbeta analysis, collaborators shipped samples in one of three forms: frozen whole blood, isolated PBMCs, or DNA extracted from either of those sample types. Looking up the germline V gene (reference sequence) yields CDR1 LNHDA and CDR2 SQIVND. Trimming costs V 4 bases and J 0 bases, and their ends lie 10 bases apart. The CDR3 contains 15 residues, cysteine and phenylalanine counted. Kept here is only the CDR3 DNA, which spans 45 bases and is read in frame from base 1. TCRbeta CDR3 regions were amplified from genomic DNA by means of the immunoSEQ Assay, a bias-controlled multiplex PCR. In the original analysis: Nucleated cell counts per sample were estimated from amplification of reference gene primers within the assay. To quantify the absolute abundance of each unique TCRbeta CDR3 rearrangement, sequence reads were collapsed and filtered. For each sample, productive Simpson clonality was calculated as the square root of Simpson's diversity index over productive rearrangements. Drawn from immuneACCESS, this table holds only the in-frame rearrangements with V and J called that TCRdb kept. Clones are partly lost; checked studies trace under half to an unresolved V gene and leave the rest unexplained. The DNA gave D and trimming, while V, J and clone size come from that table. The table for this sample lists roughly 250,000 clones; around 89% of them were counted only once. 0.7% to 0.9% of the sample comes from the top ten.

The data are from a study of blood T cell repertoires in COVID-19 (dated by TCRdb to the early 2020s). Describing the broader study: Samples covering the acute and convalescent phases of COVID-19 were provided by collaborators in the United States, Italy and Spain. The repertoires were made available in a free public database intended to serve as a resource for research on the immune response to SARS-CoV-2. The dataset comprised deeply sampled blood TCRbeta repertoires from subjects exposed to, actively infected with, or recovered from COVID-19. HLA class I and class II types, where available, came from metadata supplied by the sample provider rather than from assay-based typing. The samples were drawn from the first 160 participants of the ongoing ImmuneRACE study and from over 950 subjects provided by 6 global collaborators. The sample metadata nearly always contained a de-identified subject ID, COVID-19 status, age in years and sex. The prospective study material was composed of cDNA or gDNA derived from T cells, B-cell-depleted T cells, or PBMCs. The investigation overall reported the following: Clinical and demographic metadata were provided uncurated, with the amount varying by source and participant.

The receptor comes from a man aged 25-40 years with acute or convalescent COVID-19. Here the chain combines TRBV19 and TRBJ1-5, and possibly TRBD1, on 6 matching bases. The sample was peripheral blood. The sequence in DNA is TGTGCCAGTAGTAGACAACAGGGTAGCAATCAGCCCCAGCATTTT. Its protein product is CASSRQQGSNQPQHF.